A single sample is the source of the 21 T cell receptor beta chains below, sequenced in a study of T cells in Graves' hyperthyroidism and ophthalmopathy. TCR beta CDR3 regions were amplified from RNA transcripts. RT-PCR in the first round (using the HTBI primer set) targeted the TCR CDR3. TCRdb processed the multiplex PCR reads anew with MiXCR; each CDR3 protein has one entry. The table has fewer than 650,000 distinct CDR3 sequences, approximately 15% seen once. Sequencing was done on a sample of blood. These TCRs come from a young woman with Graves' ophthalmopathy.

Many counts were recorded for this clonotype. The chain employs TRBV29-1 and TRBJ2-1; D gene uncertain. The CDR3 is 13 residues long. The V end lost 1 base, the J end lost 6 bases, and 10 bases lay between the germline ends. The germline V gene has CDR1 SQVTM and CDR2 ANQGSEA. CDR3 coding DNA: TGCAGCGTTGAAGCCAAAACTCGCAATGAGCAGTTCTTC. Its protein is CSVEAKTRNEQFF.

The sample holds many counts of this clonotype. This chain links TRBV27 with TRBJ1-2; maybe TRBD1 (6 bases). From germline, CDR1 is MNHEY and CDR2 SMNVEV (reference sequence). V was pared by 2 bases and J by 5 bases, with 9 bases between. This CDR3 spans 13 amino acids. The DNA for the CDR3 is TGTGCCAGCAGTTTAGGGGGGGCTTATGGCTACACCTTC. Protein sequence: CASSLGGAYGYTF.

Many counts were recorded for this clonotype. V usage is TRBV7-2 and J usage is TRBJ2-7, with TRBD2 matching 8 bases. Germline CDR1 SGHTA, CDR2 FQGNSA. The CDR3 has 14 residues. The CDR3 is CSTGGEPYSYEQYF. The CDR3 DNA is TGTTCTACGGGGGGGGAGCCCTACTCCTACGAGCAGTACTTC.

The rearrangement joins TRBV25-1 to TRBJ2-1; no firm D call. The CDR3 extends over 10 amino acids. Germline V gives CDR1 MGHDK, CDR2 SYGVNS. Trimming removed 10 bases from V and 10 bases from J, with 11 bases in between. The chain's CDR3 is CATWGGEQFF. The DNA for the CDR3 is TGTGCCACTTGGGGTGGGGAGCAGTTCTTC.

This clonotype was seen ten or more times. The chain uses TRBV5-1 and TRBJ2-7, with 7 positions matching TRBD1. V lost 5 bases to trimming and J lost 4 bases; unmatched junction nucleotides: 9. Looked up from germline, CDR1 is SGHRS and CDR2 is YFSETQ. CDR3 length: 14 amino acids. As DNA, the CDR3 is TGCGCCAGCAGTCGACAGGGAGACTATTACGAGCAGTACTTC. Its translation is CASSRQGDYYEQYF.

This clonotype showed up many times. In nucleotides, the CDR3 is TGTGCTAGTGGTTTGGTAATAGGGAGGGCTCGGGGCAATCAGCCCCAGCATTTT. Translating it yields CASGLVIGRARGNQPQHF. The chain couples TRBV12-5 to TRBJ1-5, with D hard to call. The CDR3 loop spans 18 amino acids. Per the germline V gene, CDR1 is LGHNT and CDR2 is FRNRAP. V shed 0 bases and J shed 2 bases, with 17 bases lying between them.

The sample holds many counts of this clonotype. The chain joins TRBV28 to TRBJ2-7; D remains ambiguous. Per germline, CDR1 MDHEN and CDR2 SYDVKM. The CDR3 runs to 13 residues. The V gene lost 7 bases and the J gene lost 1 base, with 11 bases spanning the gap. CDR3 amino acids: CASTPPLSYEQYF. As DNA, the CDR3 is TGTGCCAGCACCCCTCCGTTATCCTACGAGCAGTACTTC.

This clonotype was seen many times. This chain uses TRBV5-6 with TRBJ2-4; 7 positions agree with TRBD1. This CDR3 is built from 18 residues. Germline V gene sequence: CDR1 SGHDT, CDR2 YYEEEE. The ends lost 1 base at V and 0 bases at J; junction bases unmatched: 10. CDR3 protein: CASSLTGVFPLAKNIQYF. CDR3 nucleotide sequence: TGTGCCAGCAGCTTGACAGGGGTCTTTCCCCTAGCCAAAAACATTCAGTACTTC. Using reference TRBV5-6 and TRBJ2-4 for the parts outside the CDR3, the full variable domain is DAGVTQSPTHLIKTRGQQVTLRCSPKSGHDTVSWYQQALGQGPQFIFQYYEEEERQRGNFPDRFSGHQFPNYSSELNVNALLLGDSALYLCASSLTGVFPLAKNIQYFGAGTRLSVL.

Many counts were recorded for this clonotype. This chain connects TRBV2 to TRBJ1-5, with TRBD1 identical over 7 bases. CDR3 length: 13 residues. Germline V gene lookup returns CDR1 SNHLY and CDR2 FYNNEI. With 2 bases clipped from V and 5 bases from J, the junction kept 0 bases outside the gene matches. Here the CDR3 DNA reads TGTGCCAGCAGTGAAACAGGGGATCAGCCCCAGCATTTT. It encodes CASSETGDQPQHF.

The rearrangement links TRBV28 to TRBJ2-1, with TRBD1 matching 10 bases. The CDR3 runs to 18 residues. CDR1 and CDR2 from the germline V gene are MDHEN and SYDVKM. The V gene end was trimmed by 5 bases and the J gene end by 0 bases; junction bases not matched to a gene: 10. In nucleotides, the CDR3 is TGTGCCAGCAGTATACCCGGGACAGGGGCGGGCTCCTACAATGAGCAGTTCTTC. Amino acids: CASSIPGTGAGSYNEQFF.

Many counts were recorded for this clonotype. The chain links TRBV28 to TRBJ2-7; 10 bases are shared with TRBD1. Germline CDR1 MDHEN, CDR2 SYDVKM. The CDR3 totals 14 residues. V was pared by 6 bases and J by 5 bases, with 7 bases of the junction left unmatched. The CDR3 DNA reads TGTGCCAGCAGATCCGGGACAGGGGCCCACGAGCAGTACTTC. Amino acid sequence: CASRSGTGAHEQYF.

A few counts support this clonotype. The chain recombines TRBV24-1 with TRBJ1-3; no definite D call. The CDR3 covers 21 residues. Per germline, CDR1 KGHDR and CDR2 SFDVKD. V was shortened by 1 base and J by 4 bases, with 28 bases between the two germline ends. CDR3 DNA sequence: TGTGCCACCAGTGATTTAGACGACTCTGGAAACACCATATATGCCGGAAACACCATATATTTT. As protein: CATSDLDDSGNTIYAGNTIYF.

This clonotype appeared many times. The gene calls are TRBV7-3 and TRBJ2-3, with 7 bases fitting TRBD2. Trimming took 4 bases from V and 3 from J; bases not matched to a gene: 7. Germline lookup yields CDR1 SGHTA and CDR2 FQGTGA. This CDR3 has 15 residues. CDR3: CASSSLAAGTDTQYF. CDR3 DNA sequence: TGTGCCAGCAGCTCGCTAGCGGCGGGGACAGATACGCAGTATTTT.

The table lists this clonotype with many counts. The V and J genes are TRBV12-3 or TRBV12-4 and TRBJ2-5; D may correspond to TRBD1 or TRBD2 (5 bases each). V shed 6 bases and J shed 10 bases, with 15 bases lying between them. The CDR3 length is 12 residues. The CDR3 region is CASSHYQRGQYF. The CDR3 region has the DNA TGTGCCAGCAGCCATTACCAGAGGGGCCAGTACTTC.

Ten or more counts support this clonotype. V gene TRBV7-9 combines with J gene TRBJ2-5; D is undetermined. The germline V and J ends were trimmed by 5 bases and 3 bases, with 16 bases remaining between them. CDR1 SEHNR and CDR2 FQNEAQ come from the germline V gene (reference sequence). The CDR3 length is 15 residues. This CDR3 reads CASSPKRTPKETQYF. In nucleotides, the CDR3 is TGTGCCAGCAGCCCGAAGAGGACCCCAAAAGAGACCCAGTACTTC.

This clonotype showed up just a few times. For the CDR3, the DNA is TGTGCCAGCAGTCGGACAGGGCAGAATGAAAAACTGTTTTTT. It specifies CASSRTGQNEKLFF. J is TRBJ1-4 and V is TRBV28, with 8 positions matching TRBD1. Germline V gene lookup returns CDR1 MDHEN and CDR2 SYDVKM. V lost 5 bases to trimming and J lost 5 bases; unmatched junction nucleotides: 4. CDR3 length: 14 amino acids. Using reference TRBV28 and TRBJ1-4 for the parts outside the CDR3, the full variable domain is DVKVTQSSRYLVKRTGEKVFLECVQDMDHENMFWYRQDPGLGLRLIYFSYDVKMKEKGDIPEGYSVSREKKERFSLILESASTNQTSMYLCASSRTGQNEKLFFGSGTQLSVL.

This clonotype was recorded many times. The gene calls are TRBV30 and TRBJ2-3; TRBD1 aligns across 7 bases. This CDR3 has 13 amino acids. V shed 5 bases and J 1 base; nucleotides not matched to a gene: 3. Germline-derived CDR1 and CDR2 are GTSNPN and SVGIG (reference sequence). CDR3 loop: CAWSGTGTDTQYF. Here the CDR3 DNA reads TGTGCCTGGTCGGGGACAGGCACAGATACGCAGTATTTT.

This clonotype has at least ten counts. The chain carries TRBV12-3 or TRBV12-4 and TRBJ2-7; 9 positions agree with TRBD1. The CDR3 is made up of 19 amino acids. Losses at the gene ends were 5 bases for V and 3 bases for J; bases not matched to a gene: 20. CDR3 amino acids: CASSRADRGGDFQGYEQYF. The DNA of the CDR3 is TGTGCCAGCAGTCGGGCGGACAGGGGAGGAGACTTTCAGGGCTACGAGCAGTACTTC.

Concerning this clonotype: This may be a read error, as it is one base from a much larger clone. V and J are TRBV28 and TRBJ1-2; D remains ambiguous. Germline V gene sequence: CDR1 MDHEN, CDR2 SYDVKM. Trimming removed 8 bases at V and 6 bases at J, with 13 bases between. CDR3 length: 12 residues. Written as DNA, the CDR3 is TGTGCCAGCCAGACGGACTTCGATGGCTACACCTTC. Encoded protein: CASQTDFDGYTF.

At least ten counts were recorded for this clonotype. The genes are TRBV6-1 and TRBJ2-7; TRBD2 might be the D (5 bases). CDR3 size: 12 residues. Germline V gives CDR1 MNHNS, CDR2 SASEGT. V lost 3 bases and J lost 6, with 9 bases in between. The CDR3 region is CASSEREFEQYF. DNA for the CDR3: TGTGCCAGCAGTGAGAGGGAGTTCGAGCAGTACTTC.

Ten or more counts support this clonotype. The chain links TRBV20-1 to TRBJ2-5; a possible D gene is TRBD2 (5 bases). Looked up from germline, CDR1 is DFQATT and CDR2 is SNEGSKA (reference sequence). CDR3 size: 14 residues. Trimming left V 3 bases short and J 7 bases short, with 18 bases between. The CDR3 DNA is TGCAGTGCTAGTACGGGATTGACGATGGGGACCCAGTACTTC. The encoded protein is CSASTGLTMGTQYF.